This T cell receptor beta chain was sequenced for a study of metastatic and nonmetastatic thyroid tumors (dated by TCRdb to 2020 to 2021). Background on the whole study: Repertoires were compared across peripheral blood and tumor or nodule tissue samples from malignant and benign thyroid patients.

The library was produced with PCR. Sequenced using an Illumina HiSeq 4000. High-throughput sequencing was used to profile the TCR beta-chain CDR3 region of each patient. The study's own analysis went as follows. Drawing on CDR3 differences between clinicopathological groups, the researchers built a classifier meant to tell apart patients with distant-metastatic papillary thyroid cancer. The Shannon index was used to assess repertoire diversity, and the Morisita-Horn index was used to assess tumor-blood repertoire similarity. Through fastp at Q25 and MiXCR, TCRdb rebuilt clones from the public reads, retaining in-frame beta chains. TCRdb, not the authors, supplied the V and J calls. The sample includes 15,000 to 20,000 clones, with around 13% observed a single time. Under 30% of the sample rests with the top ten. Before undergoing thyroid surgery, none of the patients had been given any kind of treatment. Using T-cell receptor beta sequencing, the researchers looked back retrospectively at clinical samples from patients, gathered between about 2011 and 2019.

The full study reports these points: In both blood and tumor samples, malignant tumors were reported to have significantly higher TCR beta diversity than benign nodules.

Notes on this clone: The antigen this receptor binds is unknown. At one boundary the junction diverges from the germline segment, which might be a read error.

Via the germline V gene, CDR1 is MDHEN and CDR2 SYDVKM. Spanning cysteine to phenylalanine, the CDR3 consists of 15 amino acids. Only the CDR3 part of the read is kept: 45 bases, read in frame from the first base. The receptor comes from a female donor with papillary thyroid cancer or a benign thyroid nodule (not recorded which). Some clones in this sample may be carry-over from other donors' samples. The V and J segments used are TRBV28 and TRBJ1-1; tentative D gene TRBD1, with 6 bases matching. The sample consisted of blood. The CDR3 is CASNAGGTLNTEALF. The DNA is TGTGCCAGCAACGCCGGGGGGACATTGAACACTGAAGCTTTATTC.